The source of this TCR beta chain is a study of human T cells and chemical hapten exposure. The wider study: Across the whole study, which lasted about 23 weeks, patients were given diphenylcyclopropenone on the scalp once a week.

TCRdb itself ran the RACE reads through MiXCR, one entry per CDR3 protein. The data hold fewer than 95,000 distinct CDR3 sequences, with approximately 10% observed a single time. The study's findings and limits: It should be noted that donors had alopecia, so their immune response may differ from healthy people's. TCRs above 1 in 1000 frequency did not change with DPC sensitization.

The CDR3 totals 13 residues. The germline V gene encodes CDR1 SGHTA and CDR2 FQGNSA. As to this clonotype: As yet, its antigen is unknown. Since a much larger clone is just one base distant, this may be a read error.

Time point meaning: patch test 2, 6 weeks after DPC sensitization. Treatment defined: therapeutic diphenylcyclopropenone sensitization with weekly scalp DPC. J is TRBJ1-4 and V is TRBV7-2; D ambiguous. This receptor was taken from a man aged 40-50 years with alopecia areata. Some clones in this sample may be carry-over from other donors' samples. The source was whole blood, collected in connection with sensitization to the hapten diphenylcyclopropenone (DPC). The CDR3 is CSSSLETNEKLFF. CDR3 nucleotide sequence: TGTTCCAGCAGCTTAGAAACTAATGAAAAACTGTTTTTT.